One and the same sample provided the 31 T cell receptor beta chains below, sequenced in a study of blood T cell repertoires in COVID-19. Produced via immunoSEQ multiplex PCR; TCRdb's table is partial and in-frame only. The sample contains under 60,000 clones, around four fifths of which appear only once. The sample taken for sequencing was peripheral blood. The receptors here all came from a man aged 55 to 70 with acute or convalescent COVID-19.

This chain links TRBV18 with TRBJ1-6; no clear D. The germline V gene encodes CDR1 KGHSH and CDR2 LQKENI. CDR3 length: 16 residues. Trimming removed 2 bases at V and 5 bases at J, with 13 bases between. CDR3 nucleotides: TGTGCCAGCTCACCAGAGACACCTGCTAATAATTCACCCCTCCACTTT. This codes for CASSPETPANNSPLHF.

The V gene is TRBV13, the J gene TRBJ1-4, with a weak D call TRBD1 (5 bases). V lost 0 bases to trimming and J lost 8 bases, with 13 bases between them. There are 15 residues in the CDR3. Germline V gives CDR1 PRHDT, CDR2 FYEKMQ (reference sequence). The CDR3 reads CASSLGGGVGEKLFF. CDR3 DNA sequence: TGTGCCAGCAGCTTAGGTGGAGGGGTCGGAGAAAAACTGTTTTTT. Variable domain in full (rest from reference TRBV13 and TRBJ1-4): AAGVIQSPRHLIKEKRETATLKCYPIPRHDTVYWYQQGPGQDPQFLISFYEKMQSDKGSIPDRFSAQQFSDYHSELNMSSLELGDSALYFCASSLGGGVGEKLFFGSGTQLSVL.

The V call is TRBV30, the J call TRBJ1-4, with D uncertain. Germline loops: CDR1 GTSNPN, CDR2 SVGIG (reference sequence). Trimming cost V 2 bases and J 0 bases, with 7 bases left between them. The CDR3 sequence is 14 residues long. The CDR3 protein is CAWSRGATNEKLFF. DNA for the CDR3: TGTGCCTGGAGTCGGGGTGCAACTAATGAAAAACTGTTTTTT. Full variable domain (missing parts from reference TRBV30 and TRBJ1-4): SQTIHQWPATLVQPVGSPLSLECTVEGTSNPNLYWYRQAAGRGLQLLFYSVGIGQISSEVPQNLSASRPQDRQFILSSKKLLLSDSGFYLCAWSRGATNEKLFFGSGTQLSVL.

This chain links TRBV6-6 with TRBJ2-7, with 11 bases aligning to TRBD1. Trimming cost V 6 bases and J 5 bases; bases outside gene matches: 6. This CDR3 has 14 residues. CDR1 and CDR2 (germline): MNHNY, SVGAGI (reference sequence). As DNA, the CDR3 is TGTGCCAGCAGAATGGACAGGGGGCTTAACGAGCAGTACTTC. This sequence encodes CASRMDRGLNEQYF.

V gene TRBV2 combines with J gene TRBJ1-5; no reliable D call. Per germline, CDR1 SNHLY and CDR2 FYNNEI. V shed 5 bases and J shed 3 bases, with 11 bases lying between them. The CDR3 extends over 14 amino acids. CDR3 amino acids: CASSNGRDNQPQHF. The CDR3 DNA reads TGTGCCAGCAGTAACGGACGGGACAATCAGCCCCAGCATTTT.

This clone came up once. CDR3 DNA sequence: TGTGCCAGCAGTCCACAACCAAACACTGAAGCTTTCTTT. Its protein product is CASSPQPNTEAFF. The chain links TRBV12-3 or TRBV12-4 to TRBJ1-1; D uncertain. This CDR3 region has 13 residues. V gave up 5 bases and J gave up 2 bases, with 9 bases separating them.

J is TRBJ2-7 and V is TRBV2; TRBD1 matches 7 bases. V shed 2 bases and J 0 bases; nucleotides not matched to a gene: 10. Per the germline V gene, CDR1 is SNHLY and CDR2 is FYNNEI. The CDR3 spans 17 residues. The CDR3 protein is CASSEIPIDRDSYEQYF. CDR3 coding DNA: TGTGCCAGCAGTGAAATCCCCATCGACAGGGACTCCTACGAGCAGTACTTC.

The gene calls are TRBV6-6 and TRBJ1-5; D not certain. The V end lost 2 bases, the J end lost 6 bases, and 5 bases lay between the germline ends. The CDR3 runs to 12 residues. CDR1 is MNHNY and CDR2 is SVGAGI in the germline V gene (reference sequence). This CDR3 reads CASSYTSQPQHF. For the CDR3, the DNA is TGTGCCAGCAGTTACACGAGTCAGCCCCAGCATTTT.

This clone was detected once. The chain joins TRBV5-4 to TRBJ2-1; 10 bases match TRBD2. The CDR3 consists of 14 residues. Germline CDR1 is SGHNT and CDR2 is YYREEE (reference sequence). The V and J ends lost 1 base and 9 bases, in that order; junction bases with no gene match: 4. CDR3 DNA sequence: TGTGCCAGCAGCTTGCTGGGACTAGCGAGTGAGCAGTTCTTC. Amino acid sequence: CASSLLGLASEQFF.

This clone was counted only a few times. CDR3 coding DNA: TGTGCCAGCAGCCCCTGGACAGGGGGGGTTCGAGAGCAGTTCTTC. Its protein product is CASSPWTGGVREQFF. The chain recombines TRBV9 with TRBJ2-1, with TRBD1 matching 10 bases. CDR1 SGDLS and CDR2 YYNGEE come from the germline V gene. V shed 4 bases, J shed 10 bases, and the junction held 11 bases outside the gene matches. The CDR3 loop spans 15 amino acids. The full variable domain, in which reference TRBV9 and TRBJ2-1 provide the parts outside the CDR3, is DSGVTQTPKHLITATGQRVTLRCSPRSGDLSVYWYQQSLDQGLQFLIQYYNGEERAKGNILERFSAQQFPDLHSELNLSSLELGDSALYFCASSPWTGGVREQFFGPGTRLTVL.

The rearrangement joins TRBV6-6 to TRBJ2-7; maybe TRBD2 (6 bases). V was cut by 5 bases and J by 0 bases, with 17 bases left in between. The germline V gene encodes CDR1 MNHNY and CDR2 SVGAGI (reference sequence). The CDR3 covers 16 residues. The CDR3 DNA sequence: TGTGCCAGCAGTCCAGGAGGGGCCTCAACCTCCTACGAGCAGTACTTC. Its translation is CASSPGGASTSYEQYF.

CDR3 in DNA: TGTGCCACCAGCAGAGTTGCGGGCTCATCTGGGGCCAACGTCCTGACTTTC. It is translated as CATSRVAGSSGANVLTF. This chain uses TRBV15 with TRBJ2-6, with D perhaps matching TRBD2 (5 bases). The germline gives CDR1 LNHNV, CDR2 YYDKDF (reference sequence). This CDR3 has 17 amino acids. With 1 base removed from V and 1 base from J, the gap between germline ends came to 11 bases.

The V gene is TRBV6-5, the J gene TRBJ1-1; weak D call: TRBD1 (6 bases). The CDR3 is made up of 15 amino acids. V was cut by 5 bases and J by 4 bases, with 17 bases left in between. Germline loops: CDR1 MNHEY, CDR2 SVGAGI. CDR3 residues: CASSPNRVGTTEAFF. As DNA, the CDR3 is TGTGCCAGCAGTCCCAACAGGGTGGGTACCACTGAAGCTTTCTTT.

This clone appeared a few times. The chain joins TRBV5-4 to TRBJ1-2, with TRBD1 matching 8 bases. In germline, CDR1 is SGHNT, CDR2 YYREEE (reference sequence). CDR3 length: 14 amino acids. J gave up 2 bases and V 4 bases, and 4 bases lay outside the gene matches. The DNA for the CDR3 is TGTGCCAGCAGCCCGGGGACAGGCAACTATGGCTACACCTTC. Its translation is CASSPGTGNYGYTF. Supplemented by reference TRBV5-4 and TRBJ1-2, the full variable domain reads ETGVTQSPTHLIKTRGQQVTLRCSSQSGHNTVSWYQQALGQGPQFIFQYYREEENGRGNFPPRFSGLQFPNYSSELNVNALELDDSALYLCASSPGTGNYGYTFGSGTRLTVV.

Only a few counts were recorded for this clone. Within the sample, other DNA sequences also encode this same CDR3. The chain combines TRBV14 with TRBJ1-1; possibly TRBD1 for D (6 bases). V gave up 4 bases and J gave up 4 bases, with 10 bases separating them. CDR1 and CDR2 (germline): SGHDN, FVKESK. This CDR3 has 13 amino acids. CDR3 in DNA: TGTGCCAGCAGCCTGAGGGGGATCACTGAAGCTTTCTTT. The encoded protein is CASSLRGITEAFF.

This chain links TRBV7-9 with TRBJ2-3, with 9 bases matching TRBD2. Per the germline V gene, CDR1 is SEHNR and CDR2 is FQNEAQ (reference sequence). The CDR3 is 14 residues long. With 6 bases clipped from V and 4 bases from J, the junction kept 5 bases outside the gene matches. In nucleotides, the CDR3 is TGTGCCAGCAGAACTACTAGCGGGCCAGATACGCAGTATTTT. Amino acids: CASRTTSGPDTQYF. Full variable domain (remainder filled in from reference TRBV7-9 and TRBJ2-3): DTGVSQNPRHKITKRGQNVTFRCDPISEHNRLYWYRQTLGQGPEFLTYFQNEAQLEKSRLLSDRFSAERPKGSFSTLEIQRTEQGDSAMYLCASRTTSGPDTQYFGPGTRLTVL.

The chain links TRBV4-2 to TRBJ2-4; D is unresolved. Germline CDR1 is LGHNA and CDR2 is YNFKEQ. The CDR3 covers 17 residues. Trimming took 0 bases from V and 0 from J, leaving 12 bases between them. The CDR3 sequence: CASSQDEESIAKNIQYF. CDR3 bases: TGTGCCAGCAGCCAAGATGAAGAGAGCATAGCCAAAAACATTCAGTACTTC.

This rearrangement joins TRBV10-2 to TRBJ2-1; possible D gene TRBD1, 6 bases. The V end lost 4 bases, the J end lost 10 bases, and 11 bases lay between the germline ends. Germline V gives CDR1 WSHSY, CDR2 SAAADI. The CDR3 runs to 12 residues. Here the CDR3 reads CASSGSRGEQFF. The DNA for the CDR3 is TGCGCCAGCAGTGGTTCTAGGGGGGAGCAGTTCTTC.

This clone occurred once. The chain couples TRBV27 to TRBJ1-2, with 8 positions matching TRBD1. This CDR3 has 12 residues. The V segment lost 6 bases and the J segment 4 bases; nucleotides outside the gene matches: 1. CDR1 MNHEY and CDR2 SMNVEV come from the germline V gene (reference sequence). CDR3 amino acids: CASRTGVYGYTF. The CDR3 DNA sequence: TGTGCCAGCAGGACAGGGGTCTATGGCTACACCTTC.

Regarding this clone: Sequence at one end of the junction differs from germline and may be a read error. The chain joins TRBV28 to TRBJ2-1; possible D gene TRBD2, 6 bases. The CDR3 spans 12 residues. Germline V gene lookup returns CDR1 MDHEN and CDR2 SYDVKM. CDR3 coding DNA: TGTGCCAGTAGTTGGGGAGGCAATGAGCAGTTCTTC. This sequence encodes CASSWGGNEQFF.

The rearrangement joins TRBV29-1 to TRBJ1-1, with 7 bases identical to TRBD1. Unmatched junction bases numbered 5, after V lost 4 bases and J lost 0 bases. The CDR3 totals 14 residues. Germline assignment: CDR1 SQVTM and CDR2 ANQGSEA. DNA of the CDR3: TGCAGCGTTGGGTCAGGGGGTGTGAACACTGAAGCTTTCTTT. Its protein product is CSVGSGGVNTEAFF.

The V gene is TRBV15, the J gene TRBJ1-2; weak D call: TRBD1 (6 bases). With 2 bases removed from V and 4 bases from J, the gap between germline ends came to 11 bases. Germline assignment: CDR1 LNHNV and CDR2 YYDKDF (reference sequence). The CDR3 has 14 amino acids. The CDR3 protein is CATSRQQGPYGYTF. CDR3 nucleotides: TGTGCCACCAGCAGACAACAGGGACCCTATGGCTACACCTTC.

The chain joins TRBV9 to TRBJ2-1, with 9 nucleotides matching TRBD1. This CDR3 is built from 16 residues. V dropped 0 bases and J dropped 2; count of bases not matched to a gene: 3. The germline gives CDR1 SGDLS, CDR2 YYNGEE. For the CDR3, the DNA is TGTGCCAGCAGCGTAGGCGGGACAGGGACCTACAATGAGCAGTTCTTC. It translates to CASSVGGTGTYNEQFF.

A few counts support this clone. The rearrangement links TRBV2 to TRBJ2-1; 8 bases fit TRBD1. CDR3 length: 13 residues. Trimming took 10 bases from V and 3 from J; bases not matched to a gene: 5. Germline V CDR1 and CDR2: SNHLY, FYNNEI. Here the CDR3 DNA reads TGTGCCACTAGGACAGGGCACTACAATGAGCAGTTCTTC. Translation gives CATRTGHYNEQFF. Filled out from reference TRBV2 and TRBJ2-1, the complete variable domain reads EPEVTQTPSHQVTQMGQEVILRCVPISNHLYFYWYRQILGQKVEFLVSFYNNEISEKSEIFDDQFSVERPDGSNFTLKIRSTKLEDSAMYFCATRTGHYNEQFFGPGTRLTVL.

The chain recombines TRBV5-1 with TRBJ1-2; D is possibly TRBD1 (5 bases). Germline values: CDR1 SGHRS, CDR2 YFSETQ. The length of the CDR3 is 14 residues. Trimming stripped 0 bases from V and 1 base from J, with 7 bases between. The CDR3 DNA reads TGCGCCAGCAGCTTGGCGACAGTTAACTATGGCTACACCTTC. It codes for CASSLATVNYGYTF.

The gene calls are TRBV7-9 and TRBJ1-2; D might be TRBD1 (6 bases). There are 14 residues in the CDR3. Germline CDR1 reads SEHNR; CDR2 reads FQNEAQ (reference sequence). The ends were cut back, 6 bases at V and 4 bases at J, with 15 bases in the middle. CDR3 loop: CASSFDRHGYGYTF. The CDR3 DNA reads as TGTGCCAGCAGTTTCGACAGGCACGGCTATGGCTACACCTTC.

The V gene is TRBV7-3, the J gene TRBJ1-1, with D uncertain. V lost 0 bases, J lost 7 bases, and 9 bases lay in between. Germline values: CDR1 SGHTA, CDR2 FQGTGA. CDR3 length: 13 amino acids. CDR3 in amino acids: CASSLTGNSEAFF. The CDR3 nucleotides read TGTGCCAGCAGCTTAACCGGGAATAGTGAAGCTTTCTTT.

A few counts support this clone. V usage is TRBV14 and J usage is TRBJ1-1; 7 bases agree with TRBD1. The CDR3 covers 13 residues. CDR1 is SGHDN, CDR2 FVKESK, per germline. V shed 8 bases, J shed 10 bases, and the junction held 13 bases outside the gene matches. Written as DNA, the CDR3 is TGTGCCAGCGCTTCCCGAACAGGGGACAGAGCTTTCTTT. This translates into CASASRTGDRAFF.

The chain recombines TRBV11-2 with TRBJ2-5; no clear D. The V end was cut by 1 base, the J end by 7 bases, with 10 bases between. This CDR3 spans 13 amino acids. CDR1 and CDR2 from the germline V gene are SGHAT and FQNNGV. The CDR3 reads CASSLVGPGTQYF. CDR3 in DNA: TGTGCCAGCAGCTTAGTCGGCCCAGGGACCCAGTACTTC.

This rearrangement joins TRBV2 to TRBJ1-1; no definite D call. The V end lost 3 bases, the J end lost 0 bases, and 5 bases lay between the germline ends. This CDR3 contains 13 residues. CDR1 is SNHLY and CDR2 is FYNNEI in the germline V gene. This chain's CDR3 is CASSDNMNTEAFF. The CDR3 DNA sequence: TGTGCCAGCAGTGATAATATGAACACTGAAGCTTTCTTT.

The CDR3 loop reads CASSPLRGTGGQNTEAFF. CDR3 nucleotides: TGTGCCAGCAGCCCCCTCAGGGGGACGGGGGGGCAGAACACTGAAGCTTTCTTT. The rearrangement links TRBV5-8 to TRBJ1-1; the match to TRBD1 covers 7 bases. The V gene's germline CDR1 is SGHTS and CDR2 YDEGEE. CDR3 length: 18 amino acids. Trimming took 4 bases from V and 1 from J; bases not matched to a gene: 16. Complete variable domain (other parts from reference TRBV5-8 and TRBJ1-1): EAGVTQSPTHLIKTRGQQATLRCSPISGHTSVYWYQQALGLGLQFLLWYDEGEERNRGNFPPRFSGRQFPNYSSELNVNALELEDSALYLCASSPLRGTGGQNTEAFFGQGTRLTVV.